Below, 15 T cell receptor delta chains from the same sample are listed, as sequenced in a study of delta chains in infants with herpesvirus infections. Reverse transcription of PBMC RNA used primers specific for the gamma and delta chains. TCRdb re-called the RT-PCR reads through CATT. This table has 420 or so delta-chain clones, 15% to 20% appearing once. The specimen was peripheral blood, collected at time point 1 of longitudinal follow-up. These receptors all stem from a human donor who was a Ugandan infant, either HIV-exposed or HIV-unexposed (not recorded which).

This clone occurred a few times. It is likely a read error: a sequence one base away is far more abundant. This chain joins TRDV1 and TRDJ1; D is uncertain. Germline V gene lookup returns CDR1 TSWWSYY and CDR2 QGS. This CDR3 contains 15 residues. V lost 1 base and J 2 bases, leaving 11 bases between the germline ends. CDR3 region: CALGERSHITDKLIF. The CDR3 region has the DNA TGTGCTCTTGGGGAACGATCCCACATTACCGATAAACTCATCTTT.

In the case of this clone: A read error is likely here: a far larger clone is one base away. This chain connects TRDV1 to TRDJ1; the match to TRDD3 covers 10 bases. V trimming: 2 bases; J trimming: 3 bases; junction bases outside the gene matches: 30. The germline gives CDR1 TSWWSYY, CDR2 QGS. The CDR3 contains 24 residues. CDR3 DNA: TGTGCTCTTGGGGAAGGTTTCTTCCTACTATGTGGGGGGATACGCGGGAAGTACGCCGATAAACTCATCTTT. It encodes CALGEGFFLLCGGIRGKYADKLIF.

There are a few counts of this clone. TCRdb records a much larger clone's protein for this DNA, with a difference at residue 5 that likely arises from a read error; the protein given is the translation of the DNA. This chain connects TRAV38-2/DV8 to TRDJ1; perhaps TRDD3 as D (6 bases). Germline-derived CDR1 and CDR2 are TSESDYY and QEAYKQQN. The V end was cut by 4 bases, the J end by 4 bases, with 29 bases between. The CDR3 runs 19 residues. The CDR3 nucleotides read TGTGCTTATAGGTCGAATTCCCAACGCGTACTGGGCACGAGCGATAAACTCATCTTT. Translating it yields CAYRSNSQRVLGTSDKLIF.

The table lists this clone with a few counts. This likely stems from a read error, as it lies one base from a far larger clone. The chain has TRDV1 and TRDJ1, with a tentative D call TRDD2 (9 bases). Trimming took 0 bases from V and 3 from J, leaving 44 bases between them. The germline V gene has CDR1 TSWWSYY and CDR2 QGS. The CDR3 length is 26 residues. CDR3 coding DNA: TGTGCTCTTGGGGAACTGACAACCTCCAAAGATACCTTCCTACTTATCCTGGGGGACAAGGCCGATAAACTCATCTTT. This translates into CALGELTTSKDTFLLILGDKADKLIF.

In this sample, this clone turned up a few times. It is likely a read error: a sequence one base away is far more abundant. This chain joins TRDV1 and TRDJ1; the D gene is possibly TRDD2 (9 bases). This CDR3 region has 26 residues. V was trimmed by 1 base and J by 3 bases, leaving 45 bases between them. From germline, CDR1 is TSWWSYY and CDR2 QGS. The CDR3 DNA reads TGTGCTCTTGGGGAACCGCCAACCTCCAAAGATACCTTCCTACTTATCCTGGGGGACAAGGCCGATAAACTCATCTTT. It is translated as CALGEPPTSKDTFLLILGDKADKLIF.

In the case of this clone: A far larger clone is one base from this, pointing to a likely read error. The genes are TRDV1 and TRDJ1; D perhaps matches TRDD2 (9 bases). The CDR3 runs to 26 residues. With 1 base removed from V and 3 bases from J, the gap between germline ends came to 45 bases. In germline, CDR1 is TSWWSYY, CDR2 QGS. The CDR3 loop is CALGEPTTSKDTFLHILGDKADKLIF. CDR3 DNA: TGTGCTCTTGGGGAACCGACAACCTCCAAAGATACCTTCCTACATATCCTGGGGGACAAGGCCGATAAACTCATCTTT.

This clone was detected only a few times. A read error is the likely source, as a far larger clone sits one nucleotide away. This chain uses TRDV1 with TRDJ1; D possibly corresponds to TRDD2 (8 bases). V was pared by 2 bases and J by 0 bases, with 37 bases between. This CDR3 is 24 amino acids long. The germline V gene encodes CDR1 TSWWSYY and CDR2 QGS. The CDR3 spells CALGEGFFLLCGGMRGKYTDKLIF. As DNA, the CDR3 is TGTGCTCTTGGGGAAGGTTTCTTCCTACTATGTGGGGGGATGCGCGGGAAGTACACCGATAAACTCATCTTT.

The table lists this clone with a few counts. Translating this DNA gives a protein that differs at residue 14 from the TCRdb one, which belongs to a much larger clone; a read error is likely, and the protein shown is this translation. The CDR3 bases are TGTGCTTATAGGCCGAATTCCCAACGCGTACTGGGCACGAACGATAAACTCATCTTT. Protein: CAYRPNSQRVLGTNDKLIF. This chain joins TRAV38-2/DV8 and TRDJ1; weak D call: TRDD3 (6 bases). CDR3 length: 19 residues. Trimming took off 4 bases at V and 4 bases at J, with 29 bases between the two ends. Germline V gene sequence: CDR1 TSESDYY, CDR2 QEAYKQQN.

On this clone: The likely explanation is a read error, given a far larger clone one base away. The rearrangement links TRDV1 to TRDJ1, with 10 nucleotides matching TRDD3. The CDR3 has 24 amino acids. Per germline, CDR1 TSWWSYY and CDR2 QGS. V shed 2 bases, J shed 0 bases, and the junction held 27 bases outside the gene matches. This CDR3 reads CALGEGLFLLCGGIRGKYTDKLIF. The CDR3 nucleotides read TGTGCTCTTGGGGAAGGTTTATTCCTACTATGTGGGGGGATACGCGGGAAGTACACCGATAAACTCATCTTT.

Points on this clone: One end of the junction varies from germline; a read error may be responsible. CDR3 DNA sequence: TGTGCCTGTGACAACGTACTGGGGGATACTCTACCCATTAGCTCCTGGGACGCCCGACAGATGTTTTTC. This gives the protein CACDNVLGDTLPISSWDARQMFF. The J gene is TRDJ3, the V gene TRDV2, with 12 bases lining up with TRDD3. Germline matching of the DNA provided the J gene here, since TCRdb leaves it blank. This CDR3 is built from 23 residues. The germline CDR1 and CDR2 sequences are GEAIGNYY and EKD.

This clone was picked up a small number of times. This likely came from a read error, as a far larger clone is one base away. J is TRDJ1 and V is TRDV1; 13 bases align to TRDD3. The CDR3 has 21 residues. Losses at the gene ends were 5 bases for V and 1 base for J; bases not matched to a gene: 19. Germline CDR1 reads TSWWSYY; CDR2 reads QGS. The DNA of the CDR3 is TGTGCTCTTGGGTCCCCAGGCTCCTACAAGTACTGGGGGATACGCACCGATAAACTCATCTTT. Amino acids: CALGSPGSYKYWGIRTDKLIF.

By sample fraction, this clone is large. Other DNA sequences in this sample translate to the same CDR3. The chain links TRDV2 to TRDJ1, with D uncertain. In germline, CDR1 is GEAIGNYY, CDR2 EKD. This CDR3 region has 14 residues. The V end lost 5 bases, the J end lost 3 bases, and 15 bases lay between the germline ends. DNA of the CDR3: TGTGCCTGTGTTCTCCCGAGAGGAGCCGATAAACTCATCTTT. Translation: CACVLPRGADKLIF.

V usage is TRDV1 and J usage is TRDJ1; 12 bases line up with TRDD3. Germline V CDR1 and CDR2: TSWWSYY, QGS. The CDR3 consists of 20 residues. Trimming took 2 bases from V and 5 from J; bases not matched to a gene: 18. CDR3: CALGEGGGVLLLGDTDKLIF. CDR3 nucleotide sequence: TGTGCTCTTGGGGAAGGGGGTGGCGTCCTCCTACTGGGGGATACAGATAAACTCATCTTT.

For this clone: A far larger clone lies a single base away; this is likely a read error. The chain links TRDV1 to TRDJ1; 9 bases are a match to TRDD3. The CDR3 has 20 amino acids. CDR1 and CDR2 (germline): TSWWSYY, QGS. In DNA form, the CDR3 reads TGTGCTCTTGGGGAACAAAGCCTACAAGGGGGATACCCGTACACCGAGAAACTCATCTTT. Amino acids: CALGEQSLQGGYPYTEKLIF.

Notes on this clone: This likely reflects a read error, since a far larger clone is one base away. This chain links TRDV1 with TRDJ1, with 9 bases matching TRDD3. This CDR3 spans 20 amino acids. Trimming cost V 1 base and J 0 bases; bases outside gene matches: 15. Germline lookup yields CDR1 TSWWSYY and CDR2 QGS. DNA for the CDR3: TGTGCTCTTGGGGAACAAAGCCTACGAGGGGGATACCCGTACACCGATAAACTCATCTTT. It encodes CALGEQSLRGGYPYTDKLIF.